This T cell receptor (beta chain) was captured by sequencing in a study of cytomegalovirus exposure and HLA in healthy donors. A word on this clone: Antigen unknown.

This PCR relied on a set of 60 Vbeta primers and 13 Jbeta primers. The repertoire was sequenced with immunoSEQ multiplex PCR; TCRdb's copy has only in-frame clones and lacks some. The repertoire table contains 20,000 to 25,000 clones. From germline, CDR1 is GTSNPN and CDR2 SVGIG (reference sequence). This CDR3 is 12 amino acids long. V lost 2 bases and J 13 bases, leaving 17 bases between the germline ends. Points from the study as a whole: A link between a missense DCLRE1C variant and TCR beta V- and J-gene trimming emerged from a later analysis. Association of approximately 16,000 TCR beta sequences with HLA alleles was found at 0.05 false discovery rate in a later analysis. Later analysis revealed greater clonal expansion in HLA-associated TCR beta chains than in equally common others.

This TCR derives from a male donor in good health and CMV-seropositive. The gene calls are TRBV30 and TRBJ1-2, with D perhaps TRBD1 (5 bases). Sample: PBMCs. The CDR3 bases are TGTGCCTGGAGTACCGACAGAAAAGTGATCACCTTC. As protein: CAWSTDRKVITF.